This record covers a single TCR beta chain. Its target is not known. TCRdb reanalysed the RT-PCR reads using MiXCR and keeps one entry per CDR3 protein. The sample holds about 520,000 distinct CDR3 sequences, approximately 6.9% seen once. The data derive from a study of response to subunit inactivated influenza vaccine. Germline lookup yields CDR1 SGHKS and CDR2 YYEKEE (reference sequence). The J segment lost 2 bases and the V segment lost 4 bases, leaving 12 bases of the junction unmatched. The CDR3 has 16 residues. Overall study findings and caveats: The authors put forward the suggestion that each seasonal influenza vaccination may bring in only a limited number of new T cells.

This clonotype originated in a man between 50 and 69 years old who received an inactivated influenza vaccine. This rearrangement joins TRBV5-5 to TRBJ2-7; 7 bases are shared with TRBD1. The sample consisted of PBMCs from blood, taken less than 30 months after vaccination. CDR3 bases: TGTGCCAGCAGCGCGCCCGGGACAGATCCTACCTACGAGCAGTACTTC. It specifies CASSAPGTDPTYEQYF.